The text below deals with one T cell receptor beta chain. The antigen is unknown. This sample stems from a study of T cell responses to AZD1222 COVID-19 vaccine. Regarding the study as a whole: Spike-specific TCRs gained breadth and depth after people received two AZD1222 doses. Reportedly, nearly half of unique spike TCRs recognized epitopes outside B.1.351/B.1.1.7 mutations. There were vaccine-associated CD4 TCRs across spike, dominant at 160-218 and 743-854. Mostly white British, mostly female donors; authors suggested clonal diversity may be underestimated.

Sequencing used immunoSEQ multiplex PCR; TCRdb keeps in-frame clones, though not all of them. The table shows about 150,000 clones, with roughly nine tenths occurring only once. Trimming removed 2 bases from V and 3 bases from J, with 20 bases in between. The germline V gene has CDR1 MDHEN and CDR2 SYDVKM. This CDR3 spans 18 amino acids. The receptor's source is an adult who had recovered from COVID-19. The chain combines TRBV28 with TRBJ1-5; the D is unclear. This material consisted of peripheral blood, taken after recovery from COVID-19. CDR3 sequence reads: CASSLPPSAVWNNQPQHF. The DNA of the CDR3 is TGTGCCAGCAGTTTACCCCCCTCGGCAGTCTGGAACAATCAGCCCCAGCATTTT.